This T cell receptor (beta chain) was identified during a study of radiation and T cells in renal cell carcinoma. Regarding the study as a whole: From baseline, blood top tumor clonotypes peaked at 2 weeks post-radiation. Irradiated tumors had higher TCR clonality than control tumors. No pretreatment tumor biopsies were available for baseline clonotypes.

Germline CDR1 reads SNHLY; CDR2 reads FYNNEI. Germline trimming cut 7 bases from V and 4 bases from J; bases unmatched to any gene: 11. This CDR3 has 15 amino acids. This clone has a handful of counts. Its specificity is unknown. Clones were sequenced by immunoSEQ multiplex PCR, and TCRdb holds only the in-frame ones, with some missing. The table records 17,000 or so clones, about 54% of them present only once. The treatment denotes: 15 Gy SBRT to primary tumor, nephrectomy 4 weeks later. The rearrangement uses TRBV2 and TRBJ2-5, with TRBD1 matching over 8 bases. The receptor was derived from a man aged 45-65 years with renal cell carcinoma. The source material was tumor tissue, sampled from a patient whose treatment included radiotherapy and nephrectomy. CDR3 residues: CASTPGQAVLETQYF. The CDR3 DNA is TGTGCCAGCACTCCGGGACAGGCGGTCCTAGAGACCCAGTACTTC.